The 15 T cell receptor beta chains given below trace back to one sample, sequenced in a study of blood T cell repertoires in COVID-19. The table came from immunoSEQ multiplex PCR; TCRdb's copy has only in-frame clones and leaves some out. The sample lists 210,000 or so clones, roughly 90% occurring once. Sequences were obtained from peripheral blood. These TCRs come from a man aged 35-49 years with acute or convalescent COVID-19.

The chain employs TRBV12-5 and TRBJ2-3, with 8 bases aligning to TRBD1. V lost 1 base, J lost 0 bases, and 3 bases stayed unmatched. The CDR3 length is 16 residues. The germline CDR1 and CDR2 sequences are LGHNT and FRNRAP. CDR3: CASGLGTGGSTDTQYF. Written as DNA, the CDR3 is TGTGCTAGTGGTTTGGGAACAGGGGGTAGCACAGATACGCAGTATTTT.

This clone came up once. The rearrangement joins TRBV7-9 to TRBJ2-1; a possible D gene is TRBD1 (5 bases). The length of the CDR3 is 15 residues. Trimming cost V 3 bases and J 4 bases, with 13 bases left between them. The germline V gene has CDR1 SEHNR and CDR2 FQNEAQ (reference sequence). The CDR3 coding sequence is TGTGCCAGCAGCTTCGCCAGGGCCGCATACAATGAGCAGTTCTTC. Its translation is CASSFARAAYNEQFF.

This clone was seen only once. V is TRBV5-1 and J is TRBJ2-1; 8 nucleotides align to TRBD2. This CDR3 comprises 14 residues. Germline values: CDR1 SGHRS, CDR2 YFSETQ. After removal of 1 base from V and 5 bases from J, the junction contained 2 bases not matched to a gene. CDR3 sequence (DNA): TGCGCCAGCAGCTTGCGGGGGGGCAACAATGAGCAGTTCTTC. It translates to CASSLRGGNNEQFF.

The V and J genes are TRBV29-1 and TRBJ2-7; 7 bases line up with TRBD1. This CDR3 comprises 12 residues. The germline CDR1 and CDR2 sequences are SQVTM and ANQGSEA. With V trimmed by 6 bases and J by 7 bases, 9 bases remained unmatched. CDR3 in DNA: TGCAGCGTCCGGGACAGCGGCTGGGAGCAGTACTTC. Translating gives CSVRDSGWEQYF.

The chain joins TRBV24-1 to TRBJ1-2; 7 bases line up with TRBD1. CDR1 is KGHDR, CDR2 SFDVKD, per germline. Losses at the gene ends were 3 bases for V and 8 bases for J; bases not matched to a gene: 5. The CDR3 spans 13 residues. This chain's CDR3 is CATSDRQGFGYTF. The CDR3 region has the DNA TGTGCCACCAGTGATAGACAGGGTTTCGGCTACACCTTC.

The CDR3 sequence: CASSTEGQKGSGQYF. DNA of the CDR3: TGCGCCAGCAGCACCGAGGGACAAAAGGGGTCTGGGCAGTACTTC. The genes are TRBV5-1 and TRBJ2-7; D is perhaps TRBD1 (6 bases). CDR1 and CDR2 from the germline V gene are SGHRS and YFSETQ. The CDR3 length is 15 residues. V was trimmed by 4 bases and J by 9 bases, leaving 23 bases between them.

This clone was recorded only once. The chain links TRBV6-2 or TRBV6-3 to TRBJ2-1; 8 bases align to TRBD1. This CDR3 region has 19 residues. The V gene end was trimmed by 2 bases and the J gene end by 7 bases; junction bases not matched to a gene: 19. Germline V gives CDR1 MNHEY, CDR2 SVGEGT. In DNA form, the CDR3 reads TGTGCCAGCAGTTACCCACGGATGACAGGGGCTTATTCTCAGAATGAGCAGTTCTTC. Amino acid sequence: CASSYPRMTGAYSQNEQFF.

The chain carries TRBV6-6 and TRBJ2-7, with 9 nucleotides matching TRBD1. CDR3 length: 15 amino acids. Unmatched junction bases numbered 8, after V lost 2 bases and J lost 6 bases. Germline loops: CDR1 MNHNY, CDR2 SVGAGI (reference sequence). CDR3 coding DNA: TGTGCCAGCAGTTACCCGGGACAGGGACAACGCGAGCAGTACTTC. The encoded protein is CASSYPGQGQREQYF.

The CDR3 nucleotides are TGTGCTAGTGCCCTAGCGACAGGGGGCCGTAAATACGAGCAGTACTTC. This gives the protein CASALATGGRKYEQYF. J is TRBJ2-7 and V is TRBV12-5; 10 nucleotides match TRBD1. CDR3 length: 16 residues. In germline, CDR1 is LGHNT, CDR2 FRNRAP. The J segment lost 4 bases and the V segment lost 7 bases, leaving 13 bases of the junction unmatched. The full variable domain, completed using reference TRBV12-5 and TRBJ2-7, is DARVTQTPRHKVTEMGQEVTMRCQPILGHNTVFWYRQTMMQGLELLAYFRNRAPLDDSGMPKDRFSAEMPDATLATLKIQPSEPRDSAVYFCASALATGGRKYEQYFGPGTRLTVT.

The chain links TRBV10-3 to TRBJ1-5; TRBD1 matches at 8 bases. Germline assignment: CDR1 ENHRY and CDR2 SYGVKD. The CDR3 loop spans 14 amino acids. The V and J ends lost 6 bases and 5 bases, in that order; junction bases with no gene match: 6. The CDR3 coding sequence is TGTGCCATCAGCCCCGGGACAGGTGATCAGCCCCAGCATTTT. Amino acids: CAISPGTGDQPQHF.

The chain combines TRBV24-1 with TRBJ2-3; possible D gene TRBD2, 6 bases. Between the trimmed V and J ends, which lost 4 bases and 3 bases, there was a span of 10 bases. The CDR3 totals 14 residues. Germline V CDR1 and CDR2: KGHDR, SFDVKD. The CDR3 region has the DNA TGTGCCACCAGTGAAGCGGGTCGAACAGATACGCAGTATTTT. Translated: CATSEAGRTDTQYF.

This clone was detected only once. The chain has TRBV28 and TRBJ2-1; TRBD2 matches 8 bases. This CDR3 has 14 residues. Germline lookup yields CDR1 MDHEN and CDR2 SYDVKM. V shed 7 bases and J 4 bases; nucleotides not matched to a gene: 6. In nucleotides, the CDR3 is TGTGCCAGCAACCCCGGGGGGGGGTACAATGAGCAGTTCTTC. This translates into CASNPGGGYNEQFF.

The rearrangement links TRBV6-4 to TRBJ2-5, with D tentatively TRBD2 (6 bases). The germline V gene has CDR1 MRHNA and CDR2 SNTAGT. CDR3 size: 15 residues. V was cut by 4 bases and J by 1 base, with 13 bases left in between. The CDR3 region is CASSAVGGTQETQYF. CDR3 in DNA: TGTGCCAGCAGTGCGGTTGGGGGGACCCAAGAGACCCAGTACTTC.

The V call is TRBV5-4, the J call TRBJ1-1, with TRBD1 as a possible D gene (5 bases). Germline CDR1 and CDR2: SGHNT and YYREEE (reference sequence). Trimming cost V 4 bases and J 3 bases, with 16 bases left between them. The CDR3 is 15 amino acids. Here the CDR3 DNA reads TGTGCCAGCAGCCCCCGGGGGAACAGCTACACTGAAGCTTTCTTT. This sequence encodes CASSPRGNSYTEAFF.

The rearrangement links TRBV9 to TRBJ2-6, with 11 bases fitting TRBD1. Per germline, CDR1 SGDLS and CDR2 YYNGEE. The CDR3 contains 18 residues. J gave up 4 bases and V 3 bases, and 9 bases lay outside the gene matches. The CDR3: CASSAGTGGSGGANVLTF. CDR3 sequence (DNA): TGTGCCAGCAGCGCCGGGACAGGGGGTTCGGGAGGGGCCAACGTCCTGACTTTC.